The sequence of this T cell receptor beta chain was determined in a study of cytomegalovirus exposure and HLA in healthy donors (dated by TCRdb to the late 2010s). At the level of the whole study: An earlier analysis of 587 of the donors reported 250 to 300 Gb of sequence data and some 100 million unique TCR beta sequences from around 200 million T cells. Approximately 300 gigabases of sequencing data and around 87 million unique TCR sequences were included in an early release covering roughly 700 HLA-typed donors. The genetic ancestry cluster associated with self-reported Caucasian donors included over 65% of the approximately 410 genotyped donors. The study aimed to test whether cataloging public T cell receptors could reveal signatures of past pathogen exposure. The study profiled the T cell repertoires of 550 to 700 subjects by immunosequencing and related them to cytomegalovirus serostatus. Besides the first cohort of hundreds of subjects, a separate validation cohort made up of roughly 130 different subjects was used. High-throughput TCR immunosequencing, statistical association of individual TCRs with disease status, and machine learning were combined to predict cytomegalovirus infection status. To study patterns of TCR occurrence, a later analysis re-analyzed previously published TCR beta repertoires from 666 donors and added high-resolution HLA genotyping. Rather than using new phenotypic data, the later analysis identified candidate immune exposures from TCR beta sequences and from how often those sequences occurred across donors. In an earlier analysis of several hundred of the donors, high-throughput TCR beta sequencing was used to judge whether each TCR beta V gene segment behaved as functional or pseudogenic. Donor age, sex, ethnicity and CMV serostatus were compiled alongside the repertoire data. In a later genetic analysis, genome-wide SNP genotypes for about 60% of the 666 donors were used, and that subset was treated as a discovery cohort. Every repertoire in the discovery cohort had been generated on one and the same sequencing platform. HLA typing covered class I and class II loci at four-digit resolution. Typing coverage varied by locus: roughly 629-640 donors for A, B, C, DRB1 and DQB1; roughly 510 for DQA1; about 590 for DPA1; around 490 for DPB1. Because of strong linkage in the cohort, roughly five DR-DQ haplotypes were treated as single units for association and clustering. Among 300 to 450 genotyped donors of the cohort, an average of approximately 240,000 unique TCR beta nucleotide sequences were sequenced per donor, about a sixth of them non-productive.

Trimming costs V 1 base and J 4 bases, and their ends lie 12 bases apart. CDR1 LNHNV and CDR2 YYDKDF were looked up in the germline V gene (reference sequence). The CDR3 numbers 15 residues from cysteine through phenylalanine. The sequence is cut down to CDR3 DNA, 45 bases in frame from base 1. In total, just over 650 healthy bone marrow donors made up the cohort. Cohort members were all nominally healthy when sampled, although unrecorded immune exposures were likely present. The donor was CMV seronegative and was included in the group of several hundred seronegative cohort members. A peripheral blood sample was collected from each donor, and TCR beta sequencing was performed on peripheral blood mononuclear cells. Genomic DNA extraction from the blood cell samples was performed with the Qiagen DNeasy Blood Extraction Kit. Results and caveats for the whole study, not just this receptor: Because HLA typing was unavailable for some donors at each locus, only the typed subset was used in association tests. A cluster of highly shared sequence variants was judged likely to be a technical artifact of the sequencing pipeline. Presence/absence analyses assumed roughly uniform sequencing depth across donors, an assumption that may not hold. In this cohort, only TCR beta chains were sequenced, and detectable features were limited by the absence of alpha or paired-chain data. The authors suggested that the approach could potentially be generalized to other disease states and immunological phenotypes. Broadly in line with IMGT annotations, most TCR beta V segments showed up in productive rearrangements about 90% or about 30% of the time in an earlier analysis of under 700 of the donors. In vitro tests confirmed that a few of the cytomegalovirus-associated TCR beta chains recognize cytomegalovirus antigens. Across donors, most TCR sequences were observed very rarely, whereas some public TCRs were present in many individuals. In a later analysis, TCR association rates were found to vary across HLA loci, with the most associated TCRs seen for DRB1 alleles and the fewest for HLA-C alleles. Linkage disequilibrium might explain the correlated functional status among segregating V segments, but an unknown experimental factor could not be excluded. A later analysis reported that several top co-occurrence clusters appeared linked to parvovirus B19, influenza, CMV and Epstein-Barr virus. Strong co-occurrence of HLA alleles, especially DR and DQ, made assigning TCR associations to individual alleles difficult. V-gene and J-gene trimming of TCR beta chains was associated with a missense DCLRE1C variant in a later genetic analysis, and the association was replicated in an independent cohort. In a later genetic analysis, fewer N-insertions in productive TCRs were reported among donors in an Asian-associated ancestry cluster than the roughly 670-donor mean. Specific HLA alleles were associated with roughly 17,000 TCR beta sequences at a false discovery rate of 0.05 in a later analysis. A further reported finding was that TCR beta sequences accurately predicted the HLA-A and HLA-B alleles for most subjects in the first cohort. Some IMGT-functional V segments, including TRBV6-2 and TRBV6-3, could not be distinguished by the 87-base-pair reads and were therefore excluded. Most CMV-associated TCR beta chains appeared to be HLA-restricted in a later analysis, and the HLA associations seemed to be driven largely by CMV exposure. In a later analysis, HLA-associated TCR beta chains showed more clonal expansion and lower generation probabilities than non-associated chains that were equally common. For the cohort, immune exposure information was limited to CMV serostatus. Over 15 rarely observed V segments, including chromosome 9 orphons, were excluded from the earlier analysis of about 610 of the donors because counts were too low. The study gave a list of roughly 150 TCR beta chains associated with cytomegalovirus. The classifier was reported to diagnose cytomegalovirus status with high specificity and sensitivity in both the original cohort and the validation cohort.

Libraries were constructed by the immunoSEQ multiplex PCR assay. The multiplex PCR relied on a mix of 60 forward primers for TCR Vbeta segments and 13 reverse primers for TCR Jbeta segments. The CDR3 region of rearranged TCR beta genes was amplified from genomic DNA with a multiplex PCR assay. On the Illumina HiSeq System, the amplified TCR beta libraries were sequenced as 87-base-pair reads. The study's processing was this. A later analysis tallied approximately 87 million unique TCR beta chains across the 550 to 850 repertoires, and approximately 9.9 million of those chains were shared by two or more donors. Raw reads were error-corrected and collapsed into unique sequences by a nearest-neighbor algorithm in which closely related sequences were merged to remove PCR and sequencing errors. V, D and J gene segments were assigned by aligning CDR3 sequences to IMGT reference sequences. For a sequence to be retained, a match of at least six nucleotides was required to both a V gene segment and a J gene segment. A rearrangement was called productive if the CDR3 had no stop codons and remained in frame with V and J, and every other rearrangement was called non-productive. CDR3 was defined by IMGT convention, running from the second conserved V-encoded cysteine to the conserved J-encoded phenylalanine. Sequences without an unambiguous match to a single V gene segment were excluded from the earlier analysis of several hundred of the donors. An earlier analysis of a few hundred of the donors called V segments functional above 56.7% productive rearrangements and segregating when the between-donor standard deviation exceeded 5%. To diagnose cytomegalovirus status from the catalog of TCR beta chain sequences, a statistical classification framework was built. In a later analysis, TCR nucleotide sequences were compared against IMGT/GENE-DB human TR gene sequences so that V and J genes could be assigned. The TCRdist pipeline was used in a later analysis to assign CDR3 sequences and most-parsimonious VDJ recombination scenarios. In a later analysis, every TCR beta chain was defined by the combination of its CDR3 amino acid sequence and its V-gene family, and reads without a unique V-gene family were dropped. As a way to deal with suspected cross-contamination and a sequencing artifact, a later analysis dropped 500 to 700 nucleotide sequences that were highly shared and had low generation probability. A later analysis calculated a clonal expansion index for each public chain from normalized within-repertoire ranks of inferred template counts. In a later analysis, generation probabilities were computed with a VDJ recombination model fitted to out-of-frame rearrangements, and the resulting probabilities were checked against IGoR. In a later analysis, hypergeometric tests were used to score TCR-TCR, TCR-HLA and TCR-CMV co-occurrence, with a repertoire-size bias correction applied to TCR pairs. To estimate false discovery rates, a later analysis permuted the HLA or CMV assignments 20 times. In a later analysis, co-occurring TCRs were grouped using DBSCAN, and TCRdist sequence similarity was added for clustering within HLA-allele-positive subsets. Repertoires with fewer than 30,000 or more than 120,000 public chains, plus five repertoires with anomalous nucleotide sharing, were excluded from co-occurrence clustering. The immuneACCESS repertoire file appears here via TCRdb, limited to in-frame rearrangements. These files lack a portion of the clones; in checked studies, under half of the deficit traces to unresolved V genes, and the cause of the others is not known. That table gives V, J and clone size, and the DNA gave D and trimming. The sample table records about 88,000 clones; 90% of these occur just once. The ten largest clonotypes hold approximately 2.3% of the sample.

Points on this clone: The antigen it recognizes is unknown. No much larger clone exists at a distance of one base, and base qualities are not known.

The chain couples TRBV15 to TRBJ2-3; a tentative D call is TRBD1 (6 bases match). The material sequenced was PBMCs. This sequence originates from a man younger than 30 in good health and CMV-seronegative. The bases read TGTGCCACCAGCAGAGTCACAGGGTTTTCAGATACGCAGTATTTT. Its protein is CATSRVTGFSDTQYF.